This entry features one T cell receptor (beta chain) sequence. The sample comes from a study of blood T cell repertoires in COVID-19. Assay used: immunoSEQ multiplex PCR; TCRdb lists only in-frame clones, some missing. This table holds a few hundred thousand clones, about 90% found once. Germline-derived CDR1 and CDR2 are LNHDA and SQIVND (reference sequence). CDR3 length equals 12 residues. V shed 5 bases and J 4 bases; nucleotides not matched to a gene: 0. The receptor was isolated from a woman aged 30 to 39 who had recovered from COVID-19. The material sequenced was PBMCs or T cells enriched from blood (not recorded which). The chain combines TRBV19 with TRBJ1-2; TRBD1 matches at 8 bases. CDR3 sequence: CASSGQGYGYTF. The CDR3 bases are TGTGCCAGTAGTGGACAGGGCTATGGCTACACCTTC.